One sample yielded the 23 T cell receptor beta chains listed below, sequenced in a study of blood T cell repertoires in COVID-19. Clones were read by immunoSEQ multiplex PCR, and TCRdb kept only the in-frame ones, dropping some. In the table there are around 140,000 clones, about 86% of which are singletons. Source material: peripheral blood. The receptor source for this set is an older woman with acute or convalescent COVID-19.

This chain joins TRBV4-1 and TRBJ1-1; D is unresolved. Trimming shortened V by 0 bases and J by 7 bases, and 12 bases separated the two germline ends. The CDR3 extends over 14 amino acids. Germline CDR1 reads MGHRA; CDR2 reads YSYEKL. The CDR3 bases are TGCGCCAGCAGCCAAGATCAAGCCAGAGGTGAAGCTTTCTTT. Its translation: CASSQDQARGEAFF.

The J gene is TRBJ2-7, the V gene TRBV29-1; D is unclear. The CDR3 consists of 13 residues. V shed 2 bases and J shed 0 bases, with 8 bases lying between them. Looked up from germline, CDR1 is SQVTM and CDR2 is ANQGSEA. The chain's CDR3 is CSVENGDSYEQYF. DNA of the CDR3: TGCAGCGTTGAAAACGGAGACTCCTACGAGCAGTACTTC.

This sequence joins TRBV4-1 and TRBJ1-2, with a weak D call TRBD1 (6 bases). The V gene lost 3 bases and the J gene lost 6 bases, with 17 bases spanning the gap. CDR3 length equals 15 residues. Germline-derived CDR1 and CDR2 are MGHRA and YSYEKL. The CDR3: CASSQQRGQFDGYTF. CDR3 in DNA: TGCGCCAGCAGCCAGCAGCGCGGACAGTTCGATGGCTACACCTTC.

V usage is TRBV5-1 and J usage is TRBJ1-5; 8 bases fit TRBD1. After removal of 4 bases from V and 0 bases from J, the junction contained 9 bases not matched to a gene. Germline V CDR1 and CDR2: SGHRS, YFSETQ. The CDR3 has 17 residues. CDR3 sequence (DNA): TGCGCCAGCAGCCCTGGACAGGGAGACTTTAGCAATCAGCCCCAGCATTTT. Residues: CASSPGQGDFSNQPQHF.

This clone has only one observation. J is TRBJ2-2 and V is TRBV12-3 or TRBV12-4, with D perhaps TRBD2 (5 bases). This CDR3 contains 12 residues. Trimming pared 6 bases from V and 7 bases from J, leaving 9 bases between. In DNA, the CDR3 is TGTGCCAGCAGCGCCGGGGTCGGGGAGCTGTTTTTT. This sequence encodes CASSAGVGELFF.

This rearrangement joins TRBV23-1 to TRBJ2-5, with TRBD1 matching over 10 bases. TRBV23-1 is recorded as an ORF, its role being uncertain. CDR3 length equals 19 residues. V shed 3 bases and J 5 bases; nucleotides not matched to a gene: 18. The CDR3 sequence is CASSHSVDRGLPRRETQYF. For the CDR3, the DNA is TGCGCCAGCAGTCATTCAGTCGACAGGGGGCTTCCCAGGCGGGAGACCCAGTACTTC.

V is TRBV28 and J is TRBJ2-2; no clear D. The germline CDR1 and CDR2 sequences are MDHEN and SYDVKM. The CDR3 covers 17 residues. V lost 1 base and J 2 bases, leaving 14 bases between the germline ends. This chain's CDR3 is CASSLSPSGLNTGELFF. In nucleotides, the CDR3 is TGTGCCAGCAGTTTATCCCCAAGTGGGCTTAACACCGGGGAGCTGTTTTTT. The variable domain in full, with the rest retrieved from reference TRBV28 and TRBJ2-2, is DVKVTQSSRYLVKRTGEKVFLECVQDMDHENMFWYRQDPGLGLRLIYFSYDVKMKEKGDIPEGYSVSREKKERFSLILESASTNQTSMYLCASSLSPSGLNTGELFFGEGSRLTVL.

The chain recombines TRBV6-6 with TRBJ2-2; the D gene is possibly TRBD1 (5 bases). The CDR3 runs 13 residues. Germline loops: CDR1 MNHNY, CDR2 SVGAGI (reference sequence). V was shortened by 0 bases and J by 7 bases, with 6 bases between the two germline ends. The CDR3, as DNA: TGTGCCAGCAGTTACTCAGGGGTCGGGGAGCTGTTTTTT. Amino acids: CASSYSGVGELFF.

This clone was seen a handful of times. The V and J genes are TRBV7-8 and TRBJ1-2; the D gene is possibly TRBD1 (6 bases). The germline V and J ends were trimmed by 5 bases and 7 bases, with 20 bases remaining between them. CDR1 is SGHVS and CDR2 is FQNEAQ in the germline V gene. The length of the CDR3 is 15 residues. CDR3 coding DNA: TGTGCCAGCAGCCCCCCAGGTATGGGGGCAGGTGGCTACACCTTC. It translates to CASSPPGMGAGGYTF.

The chain recombines TRBV2 with TRBJ1-1, with D perhaps TRBD1 (5 bases). Trimming shortened V by 5 bases and J by 1 base, and 5 bases separated the two germline ends. Per germline, CDR1 SNHLY and CDR2 FYNNEI. CDR3 length equals 12 residues. CDR3: CASSTGNTEAFF. The CDR3 nucleotides are TGTGCCAGCAGTACAGGGAACACTGAAGCTTTCTTT.

The rearrangement links TRBV19 to TRBJ2-2; D possibly corresponds to TRBD2 (6 bases). V was shortened by 5 bases and J by 0 bases, with 13 bases between the two germline ends. The CDR3 runs 16 residues. Germline assignment: CDR1 LNHDA and CDR2 SQIVND (reference sequence). As DNA, the CDR3 is TGTGCCAGTAGTCGTCTGGCGGGGTCGAACACCGGGGAGCTGTTTTTT. Its protein is CASSRLAGSNTGELFF.

The chain links TRBV7-9 to TRBJ2-7, with 8 bases matching TRBD2. Trimming removed 2 bases from V and 2 bases from J; junction bases left unmatched: 14. The CDR3 is 18 amino acids. Germline V gives CDR1 SEHNR, CDR2 FQNEAQ (reference sequence). The CDR3 sequence is CASSLFARREEYTYEQYF. CDR3 in DNA: TGTGCCAGCAGCTTATTTGCTAGGCGGGAGGAGTACACCTACGAGCAGTACTTC.

This sequence joins TRBV27 and TRBJ2-7; 10 nucleotides match TRBD1. V dropped 5 bases and J dropped 4; count of bases not matched to a gene: 11. This CDR3 has 16 amino acids. Germline V lookup: CDR1 MNHEY, CDR2 SMNVEV (reference sequence). The CDR3 loop reads CASSKTRQGARYEQYF. The CDR3 coding sequence is TGTGCCAGCAGTAAGACCCGACAGGGGGCGCGGTACGAGCAGTACTTC.

This clone was found many times. V is TRBV5-4 and J is TRBJ1-6; 11 nucleotides line up with TRBD1. The CDR3 is made up of 15 amino acids. The V and J ends lost 4 bases and 9 bases, in that order; junction bases with no gene match: 6. CDR1 is SGHNT, CDR2 YYREEE, per germline (reference sequence). The CDR3 bases are TGTGCCAGCAGCCTCCCCGGGACAGGGGGTTCACCCCTCCACTTT. Amino acid sequence: CASSLPGTGGSPLHF.

This clone was seen only once. The chain links TRBV3-1 (or the pseudogene TRBV3-2) to TRBJ2-3; D is uncertain. V gave up 2 bases and J gave up 1 base, with 13 bases separating them. Looked up from germline, CDR1 is LGHDT and CDR2 is YNNKEL (reference sequence). The CDR3 covers 16 residues. CDR3 loop: CASSQKTVRGTDTQYF. The DNA of the CDR3 is TGTGCCAGCAGCCAAAAAACAGTCAGAGGCACAGATACGCAGTATTTT.

The gene calls are TRBV7-2 and TRBJ1-3, with TRBD1 as a possible D gene (6 bases). Germline values: CDR1 SGHTA, CDR2 FQGNSA. The germline V and J ends were trimmed by 4 bases and 8 bases, with 18 bases remaining between them. The CDR3 has 15 residues. The CDR3 bases are TGTGCCAGCAGCTCTCAGGGGTGGTTCCGGGACACCATATATTTT. It specifies CASSSQGWFRDTIYF.

There are a few counts of this clone. The genes are TRBV27 and TRBJ2-3; 15 nucleotides match TRBD2. CDR1 is MNHEY, CDR2 SMNVEV, per germline (reference sequence). The CDR3 sequence is 15 residues long. V was pared by 2 bases and J by 6 bases, with 0 bases of the junction left unmatched. The CDR3 is CASSLGLAGGDTQYF. The CDR3, as DNA: TGTGCCAGCAGTTTAGGACTAGCGGGAGGGGATACGCAGTATTTT.

This clone has a single count. The chain has TRBV7-6 and TRBJ2-7; TRBD1 matches 7 bases. V was pared by 5 bases and J by 6 bases, with 4 bases of the junction left unmatched. The CDR3 spans 12 residues. The germline CDR1 and CDR2 sequences are SGHVS and FNYEAQ. For the CDR3, the DNA is TGTGCCAGCAGCCCGACAGGGACCGAGCAGTACTTC. Protein product: CASSPTGTEQYF.

The CDR3 DNA reads TGTGCCGACAAACTAGCGGGAGAGTTCGAGCAGTACTTC. Its protein is CADKLAGEFEQYF. This rearrangement joins TRBV2 to TRBJ2-7; 11 bases are shared with TRBD2. This CDR3 is 13 amino acids long. V lost 11 bases to trimming and J lost 6 bases; unmatched junction nucleotides: 9. The germline gives CDR1 SNHLY, CDR2 FYNNEI. Full variable domain (missing parts from reference TRBV2 and TRBJ2-7): EPEVTQTPSHQVTQMGQEVILRCVPISNHLYFYWYRQILGQKVEFLVSFYNNEISEKSEIFDDQFSVERPDGSNFTLKIRSTKLEDSAMYFCADKLAGEFEQYFGPGTRLTVT.

This chain uses TRBV9 with TRBJ2-2, with TRBD1 matching over 9 bases. There are 16 residues in the CDR3. In germline, CDR1 is SGDLS, CDR2 YYNGEE. The trim removed 1 base at V and 1 base at J, leaving 2 bases unmatched. CDR3 DNA: TGTGCCAGCAGCGTATCGACAGGGGGGAACACCGGGGAGCTGTTTTTT. Its translation is CASSVSTGGNTGELFF.

The gene calls are TRBV28 and TRBJ2-1, with D possibly TRBD2 on 6 matching bases. Germline V gives CDR1 MDHEN, CDR2 SYDVKM. The CDR3 runs 14 residues. V shed 3 bases and J shed 10 bases, with 16 bases lying between them. This CDR3 reads CASSFQRVSPEQFF. Here the CDR3 DNA reads TGTGCCAGCAGTTTCCAGCGGGTCTCACCGGAGCAGTTCTTC.

The rearrangement joins TRBV5-1 to TRBJ1-6, with 7 positions matching TRBD1. CDR3 length equals 14 residues. The V and J ends lost 10 bases and 7 bases, in that order; junction bases with no gene match: 11. Germline V lookup: CDR1 SGHRS, CDR2 YFSETQ. The CDR3 here is CASAGQGENSPLHF. CDR3 nucleotides: TGCGCCTCCGCCGGGCAGGGGGAGAATTCACCCCTCCACTTT.

V and J are TRBV2 and TRBJ2-1; perhaps TRBD2 as D (6 bases). Deletions cut 3 bases from V and 0 bases from J, with 9 bases between. Germline V gene sequence: CDR1 SNHLY, CDR2 FYNNEI. The CDR3 contains 15 residues. The CDR3 spells CASSDGGSSYNEQFF. The CDR3 bases are TGTGCCAGCAGTGATGGGGGGAGCTCCTACAATGAGCAGTTCTTC.